The clone carrying this TCR beta chain was seen more than once but under ten times. The antigen is undetermined. Both 60 Vbeta primers and 13 Jbeta primers went into the PCR. The table came from immunoSEQ multiplex PCR; TCRdb's copy has only in-frame clones and leaves some out. The sample records about 170,000 clones, around 78% being singletons. The data were taken from a study of cytomegalovirus exposure and HLA in healthy donors. This CDR3 contains 11 residues. CDR1 and CDR2 (germline): SQVTM, ANQGSEA. With 4 bases clipped from V and 12 bases from J, the junction kept 8 bases outside the gene matches. Study conclusions and caveats: A later analysis found common viral pathogens apparently linked to several of the most significant clusters. Across donors, most TCRs were seen rarely, yet some public ones were widespread.

Sequences were obtained from PBMCs. This receptor was identified in a woman aged 50 to 65 in good health and CMV-seropositive. This sequence joins TRBV29-1 and TRBJ1-1; 7 bases map to TRBD1. The CDR3 coding sequence is TGCAGCGTTGTGGTGTCAGGGGGGCCTTTCTTT. This gives the protein CSVVVSGGPFF.